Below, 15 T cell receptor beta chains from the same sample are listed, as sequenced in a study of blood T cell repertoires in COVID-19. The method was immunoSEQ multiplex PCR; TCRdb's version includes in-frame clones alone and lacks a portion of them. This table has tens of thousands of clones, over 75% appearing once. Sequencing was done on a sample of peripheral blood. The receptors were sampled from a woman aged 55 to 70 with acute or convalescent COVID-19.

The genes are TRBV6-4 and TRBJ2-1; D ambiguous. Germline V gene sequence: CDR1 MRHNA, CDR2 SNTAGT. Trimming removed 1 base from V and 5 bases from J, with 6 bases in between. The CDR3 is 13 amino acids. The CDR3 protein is CASSDFQDNEQFF. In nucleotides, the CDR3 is TGTGCCAGCAGTGACTTCCAGGACAATGAGCAGTTCTTC.

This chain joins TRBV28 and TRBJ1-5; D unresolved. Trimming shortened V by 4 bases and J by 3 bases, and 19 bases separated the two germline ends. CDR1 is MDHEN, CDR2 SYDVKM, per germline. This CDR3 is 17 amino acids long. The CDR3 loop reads CASSSVPGREFNQPQHF. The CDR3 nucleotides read TGTGCCAGCAGTTCGGTTCCTGGACGGGAGTTCAATCAGCCCCAGCATTTT.

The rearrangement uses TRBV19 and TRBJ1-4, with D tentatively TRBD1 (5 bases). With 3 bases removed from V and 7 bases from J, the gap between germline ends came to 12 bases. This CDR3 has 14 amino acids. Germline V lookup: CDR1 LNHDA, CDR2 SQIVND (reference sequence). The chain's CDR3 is CASSIVSGGEKLFF. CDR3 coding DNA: TGTGCCAGTAGTATCGTCTCCGGGGGTGAAAAACTGTTTTTT. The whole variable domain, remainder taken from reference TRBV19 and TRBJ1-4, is DGGITQSPKYLFRKEGQNVTLSCEQNLNHDAMYWYRQDPGQGLRLIYYSQIVNDFQKGDIAEGYSVSREKKESFPLTVTSAQKNPTAFYLCASSIVSGGEKLFFGSGTQLSVL.

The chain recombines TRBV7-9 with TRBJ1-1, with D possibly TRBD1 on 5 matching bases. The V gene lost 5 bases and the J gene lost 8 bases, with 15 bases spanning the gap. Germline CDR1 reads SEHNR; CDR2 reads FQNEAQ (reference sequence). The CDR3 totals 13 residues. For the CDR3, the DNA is TGTGCCAGCAGCACGCAAGCTCGGACAGAAGCTTTCTTT. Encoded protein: CASSTQARTEAFF. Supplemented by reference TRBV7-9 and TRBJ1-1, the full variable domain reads DTGVSQNPRHKITKRGQNVTFRCDPISEHNRLYWYRQTLGQGPEFLTYFQNEAQLEKSRLLSDRFSAERPKGSFSTLEIQRTEQGDSAMYLCASSTQARTEAFFGQGTRLTVV.

CDR3 nucleotides: TGTGCCAGCAGTTTATCAGGGGGCAACTATGGCTACACCTTC. Amino acid sequence: CASSLSGGNYGYTF. V and J are TRBV27 and TRBJ1-2, with TRBD1 matching 7 bases. J lost 2 bases, V lost 0 bases, and 0 bases had no gene match. Germline V gene lookup returns CDR1 MNHEY and CDR2 SMNVEV (reference sequence). This CDR3 spans 14 amino acids.

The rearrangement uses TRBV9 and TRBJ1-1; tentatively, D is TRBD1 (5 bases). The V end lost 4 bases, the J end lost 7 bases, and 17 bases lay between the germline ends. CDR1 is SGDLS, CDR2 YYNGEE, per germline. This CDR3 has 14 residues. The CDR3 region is CASSPQLGQLEAFF. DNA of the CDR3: TGTGCCAGCAGCCCCCAGCTAGGACAACTTGAAGCTTTCTTT.

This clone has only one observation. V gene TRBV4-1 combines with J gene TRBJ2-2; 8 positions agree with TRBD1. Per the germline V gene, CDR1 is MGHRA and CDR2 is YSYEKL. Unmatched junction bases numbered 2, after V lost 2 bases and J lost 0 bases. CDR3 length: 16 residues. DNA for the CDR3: TGCGCCAGCAGCCAACCGGGACAGGCGAACACCGGGGAGCTGTTTTTT. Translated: CASSQPGQANTGELFF.

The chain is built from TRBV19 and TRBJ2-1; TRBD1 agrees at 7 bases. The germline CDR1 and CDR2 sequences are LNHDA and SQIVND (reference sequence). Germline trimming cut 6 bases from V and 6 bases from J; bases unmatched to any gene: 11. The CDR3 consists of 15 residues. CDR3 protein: CASRRQGKTVNEQFF. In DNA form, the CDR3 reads TGTGCCAGTAGGAGACAGGGAAAGACCGTCAATGAGCAGTTCTTC.

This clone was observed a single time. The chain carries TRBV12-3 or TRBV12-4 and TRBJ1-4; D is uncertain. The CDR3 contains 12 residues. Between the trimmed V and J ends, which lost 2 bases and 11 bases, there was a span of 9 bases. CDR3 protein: CASSLSGEKLFF. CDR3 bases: TGTGCCAGCAGTTTATCTGGGGAGAAACTGTTTTTT.

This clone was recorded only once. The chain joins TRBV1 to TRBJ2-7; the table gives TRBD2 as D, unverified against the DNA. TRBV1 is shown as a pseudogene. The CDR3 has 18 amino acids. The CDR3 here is CTSSHDKPRREDSYEQYV. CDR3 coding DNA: TGCACCAGCAGTCATGATAAACCTCGGCGGGAGGACTCCTACGAGCAGTACGTC.

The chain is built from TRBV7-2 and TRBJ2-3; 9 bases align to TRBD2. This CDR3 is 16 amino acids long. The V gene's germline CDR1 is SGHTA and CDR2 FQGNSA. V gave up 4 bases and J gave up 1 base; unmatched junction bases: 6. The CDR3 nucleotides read TGTGCCAGCAGCTCTTTAGCGGGAGCGGGCACAGATACGCAGTATTTT. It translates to CASSSLAGAGTDTQYF.

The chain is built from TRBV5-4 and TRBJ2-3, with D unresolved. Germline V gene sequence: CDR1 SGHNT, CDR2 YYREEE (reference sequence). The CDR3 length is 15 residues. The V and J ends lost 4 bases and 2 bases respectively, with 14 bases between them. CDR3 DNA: TGTGCCAGCAGCGAAACATCTTGGTCCACAGATACGCAGTATTTT. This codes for CASSETSWSTDTQYF.

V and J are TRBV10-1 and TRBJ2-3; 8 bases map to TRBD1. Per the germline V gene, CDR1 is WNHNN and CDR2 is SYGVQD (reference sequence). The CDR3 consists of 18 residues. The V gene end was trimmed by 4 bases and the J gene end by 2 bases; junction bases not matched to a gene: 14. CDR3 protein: CASSAGTGSPPHTDTQYF. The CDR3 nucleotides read TGCGCCAGCAGTGCCGGGACAGGATCGCCCCCGCACACAGATACGCAGTATTTT.

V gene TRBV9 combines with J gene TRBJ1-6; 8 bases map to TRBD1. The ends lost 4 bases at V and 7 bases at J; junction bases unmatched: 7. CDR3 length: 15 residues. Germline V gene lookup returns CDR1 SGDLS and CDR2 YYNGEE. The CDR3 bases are TGTGCCAGCAGCACCTTACAGGGGGGGAATTCACCCCTCCACTTT. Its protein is CASSTLQGGNSPLHF. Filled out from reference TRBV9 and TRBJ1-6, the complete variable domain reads DSGVTQTPKHLITATGQRVTLRCSPRSGDLSVYWYQQSLDQGLQFLIQYYNGEERAKGNILERFSAQQFPDLHSELNLSSLELGDSALYFCASSTLQGGNSPLHFGNGTRLTVT.

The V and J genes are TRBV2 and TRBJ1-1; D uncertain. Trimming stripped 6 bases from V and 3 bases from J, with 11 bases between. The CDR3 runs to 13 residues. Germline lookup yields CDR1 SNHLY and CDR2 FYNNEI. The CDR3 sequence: CASSPGWYTEAFF. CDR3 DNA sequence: TGTGCCAGCAGCCCTGGCTGGTACACTGAAGCTTTCTTT.